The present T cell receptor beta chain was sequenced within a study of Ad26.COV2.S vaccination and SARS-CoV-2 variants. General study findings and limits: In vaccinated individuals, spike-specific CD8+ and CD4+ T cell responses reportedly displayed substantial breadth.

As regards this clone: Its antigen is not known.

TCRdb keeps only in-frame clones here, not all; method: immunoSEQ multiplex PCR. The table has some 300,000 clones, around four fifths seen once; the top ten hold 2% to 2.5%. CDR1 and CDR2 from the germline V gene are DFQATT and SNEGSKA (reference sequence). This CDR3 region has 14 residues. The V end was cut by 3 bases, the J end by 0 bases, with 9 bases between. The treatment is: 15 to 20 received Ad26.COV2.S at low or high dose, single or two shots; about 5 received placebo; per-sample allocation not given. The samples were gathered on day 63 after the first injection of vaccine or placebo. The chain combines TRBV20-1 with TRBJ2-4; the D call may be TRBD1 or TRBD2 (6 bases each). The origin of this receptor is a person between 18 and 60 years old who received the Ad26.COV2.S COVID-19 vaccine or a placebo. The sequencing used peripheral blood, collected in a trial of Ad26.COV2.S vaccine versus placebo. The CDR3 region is CSASGGPAKNIQYF. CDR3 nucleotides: TGCAGTGCTAGTGGGGGGCCAGCCAAAAACATTCAGTACTTC.